A selection of T cell receptor beta chains follows, all from one sample in a study of CD8 T cells in Susac syndrome. In TCRdb, the immunoSEQ multiplex PCR reads were re-called with MiXCR into one record per CDR3 protein. The data hold some 450,000 distinct CDR3 sequences, with more than 80% observed a single time. Material for sequencing was CD8+ T cells from PBMCs. These receptors came from a human donor with multiple sclerosis. Both conserved end residues are part of each CDR3. The D gene is left open where the match is weak. Part of the rows lack a size; the others show once, few, many or a class for expanded clones.

j_call cdr3_length clone_size d_call v_call cdr3_nt cdr3_aa
TRBJ2-3 16 NA TRBD2 TRBV30 TGTGCCTGGAATAGCCTAGCGGGGGGGCACCCAGATACGCAGTATTTT CAWNSLAGGHPDTQYF
TRBJ2-1 15 NA NA TRBV29-1 TGCAGCGTACATCCCCTTCGGGAGACCAACAATGAGCAGTTCTTC CSVHPLRETNNEQFF
TRBJ1-5 14 NA TRBD1 TRBV6-5 TGTGCCAGCAGTTCCACAGGGGACGATCAGCCCCAGCATTTT CASSSTGDDQPQHF
TRBJ2-7 15 NA NA TRBV5-8 TGTGCCAGCAGCTTGGCAGTCGGGGGAGCCTACGAGCAGTACTTC CASSLAVGGAYEQYF
TRBJ2-1 18 NA TRBD1 TRBV12-5 TGTGCTAGTGGTTTTTCGGTGGAGGACAGGAGCTCCTACAATGAGCAGTTCTTC CASGFSVEDRSSYNEQFF
TRBJ1-1 13 NA NA TRBV29-1 TGCAGCGTTGAGTCGTGGGGCCTAGGTGAAGCTTTCTTT CSVESWGLGEAFF
TRBJ2-1 17 NA TRBD2 TRBV4-1 TGCGCCAGCAGCCAAGTGGAGCGGGGGGCCCCCTACAATGAGCAGTTCTTC CASSQVERGAPYNEQFF
TRBJ1-5 15 NA TRBD1 TRBV2 TGTGCCAGCAGTGAATTGACAGGGGGCAATCAGCCCCAGCATTTT CASSELTGGNQPQHF
TRBJ2-7 13 once NA TRBV6-1 TGTGCCAGCAGTGAAATAGGTGTGGGCGAGCAGTACTTC CASSEIGVGEQYF
TRBJ2-7 11 NA NA TRBV12-3/TRBV12-4 TGTGCCAGCAGTTTTTCCGACGAGCAGTACTTC CASSFSDEQYF
TRBJ1-1 13 NA NA TRBV14 TGTGCCAGCAGCCAAGATGGCTGGGGTGAAGCTTTCTTT CASSQDGWGEAFF
TRBJ1-2 13 NA NA TRBV6-6 TGTGCCAGCAGTTACGGAGGGCCCTATGGCTACACCTTC CASSYGGPYGYTF
TRBJ1-4 16 NA NA TRBV27 TGTGCCAGCAGTTTTTTACAGGGAGGGACTAATGAAAAACTGTTTTTT CASSFLQGGTNEKLFF
TRBJ1-6 14 NA TRBD1 TRBV5-1 TGCGCCAGCAGCTCGGGGACAGGGGATTCACCCCTCCACTTT CASSSGTGDSPLHF
TRBJ1-5 14 NA TRBD1 TRBV6-1 TGTGCCAGCAGCTATGACAGGGGCAATCAGCCCCAGCATTTT CASSYDRGNQPQHF
TRBJ1-5 15 few NA TRBV27 TGTGCCAGCAGTCCATGGGGGGAGGGCAATCAGCCCCAGCATTTT CASSPWGEGNQPQHF
TRBJ1-5 14 NA NA TRBV27 TGTGCCAGCAGTTGGTTGGGGGACAATCAGCCCCAGCATTTT CASSWLGDNQPQHF
TRBJ2-3 15 NA NA TRBV2 TGTGCCAGCAGTGGGGCAGCTTCTTACACAGATACGCAGTATTTT CASSGAASYTDTQYF
TRBJ2-2 13 NA NA TRBV27 TGTGCCAGCAGTTTCAGGGCCGCCGGGGAGCTGTTTTTT CASSFRAAGELFF
TRBJ2-7 14 NA TRBD1 TRBV7-9 TGTGCCAGCACCCCCGGGACAGCCACCTACGAGCAGTACTTC CASTPGTATYEQYF
TRBJ1-2 14 NA NA TRBV27 TGTGCCAGCAGTTTACGGGCAGCTAGCTATGGCTACACCTTC CASSLRAASYGYTF
TRBJ1-5 16 NA NA TRBV2 TGTGCCAGCAGTGAAGCCCAGAACAGGGCTCTCGAACCCCAGCATTTT CASSEAQNRALEPQHF
TRBJ2-7 14 once NA TRBV7-6 TGTGCCAGCAGCTTAGAGGGGGAAGGCTACGAGCAGTACTTC CASSLEGEGYEQYF
TRBJ2-7 16 NA NA TRBV7-6 TGTGCCAGCAGCTTACCGATAGGACAAGACTCCTACGAGCAGTACTTC CASSLPIGQDSYEQYF
TRBJ1-1 14 NA TRBD1 TRBV27 TGTGCCAGCAGTTTACCAGGACAGGGGGCTAGATCTTTCTTT CASSLPGQGARSFF
TRBJ1-2 16 NA TRBD1 TRBV2 TGTGCCAGCAGTTCTTCACGTGGACAGGAAGAATATGGCTACACCTTC CASSSSRGQEEYGYTF
TRBJ2-7 13 NA NA TRBV25-1 TGTGCCAGCAGTGGTCGACAGAACTACGAGCAGTACTTC CASSGRQNYEQYF
TRBJ2-5 14 few NA TRBV18 TGTGCCAGCTCACTACCAGAGGGGGTAAACGTTGCGTACTTC CASSLPEGVNVAYF
TRBJ1-5 16 NA NA TRBV6-1 TGTGCCAGCAGAAAATTGGGGGGGGGTGGCAATCAGCCCCAGCATTTT CASRKLGGGGNQPQHF
TRBJ1-2 16 NA TRBD1 TRBV27 TGTGCCAGCAGTTTGGCAGGGGGCGCGGGGGTCTATGGCTACACCTTC CASSLAGGAGVYGYTF
TRBJ2-1 15 NA NA TRBV27 TGTGCCAGCAAGTACGACGGGAGCTCCTACAATGAGCAGTTCTTC CASKYDGSSYNEQFF
TRBJ2-7 14 NA TRBD1 TRBV29-1 TGCAGCGTTCGGGACAGGGAAACAATCTACGAGCAGTACTTC CSVRDRETIYEQYF
TRBJ2-1 16 NA NA TRBV5-4 TGTGCCAGCAGCCCCGGGGCTATCGGTCCCTACAATGAGCAGTTCTTC CASSPGAIGPYNEQFF
TRBJ2-7 16 few NA TRBV5-4 TGTGCCAGCAGCTTGGAAGCCCCAAGACTTCGGCACGAGCAGTACTTC CASSLEAPRLRHEQYF
TRBJ2-1 15 NA TRBD2 TRBV12-3/TRBV12-4 TGTGCCAGCAGTTTCGCTAGCGGGGTGTACAATGAGCAGTTCTTC CASSFASGVYNEQFF
TRBJ2-7 18 once TRBD1 TRBV7-2 TGTGCCAGCAGCCTGGGGGACAGGTATTCTTATTCCTCCTACGAGCAGTACTTC CASSLGDRYSYSSYEQYF
TRBJ2-7 14 NA NA TRBV27 TGTGCCAGCAGTTTACCGGGCCCCGCTTCCGAGCAGTACTTC CASSLPGPASEQYF
TRBJ2-5 13 NA NA TRBV5-1 TGCGCCAGCAGCTTGGAACTGGAAGAGACCCAGTACTTC CASSLELEETQYF
TRBJ2-1 14 NA NA TRBV27 TGTGCCAGCTCGCAGATTAGCTCCTACAATGAGCAGTTCTTC CASSQISSYNEQFF
TRBJ2-7 14 NA NA TRBV5-5 TGTGCCAGCAGGTACCGGACAGAAGACTACGAGCAGTACTTC CASRYRTEDYEQYF
TRBJ2-1 14 NA TRBD2 TRBV12-3/TRBV12-4 TGTGCCAGCAGTGTGGGACTAGCGGGGGATTCTCGGTTCTTC CASSVGLAGDSRFF
TRBJ2-7 14 NA NA TRBV28 TGTGCCAGCAGTTTAGACACCGGCTTCTACGAGCAGTACTTC CASSLDTGFYEQYF
TRBJ2-6 13 NA NA TRBV11-2 TGTGCCAGCAGCTCCCCAAGGGCCAACGTCCTGACTTTC CASSSPRANVLTF
TRBJ2-1 16 NA NA TRBV4-1 TGCGCCAGCAGCCAAGAAGAACTCACCGGCTACAATGAGCAGTTCTTC CASSQEELTGYNEQFF
TRBJ1-2 14 few NA TRBV6-1 TGTGCCAGCAGTCCTCGGGGGGGTACGAGGGGCTACACCTTC CASSPRGGTRGYTF
TRBJ2-1 17 NA NA TRBV2 TGTGCCAGCAGTGAAAGCCCGCGATTCGGCGCAAGGAATGAGCAGTTCTTC CASSESPRFGARNEQFF
TRBJ2-7 17 NA TRBD2 TRBV27 TGTGCCAGCAATCCTAGCGGGTTCCCTTCCCCTTACTACGAGCAGTACTTC CASNPSGFPSPYYEQYF
TRBJ1-4 16 NA TRBD1 TRBV7-6 TGTGCCAGCAGCTTGCTGACCGGGACAGGGAATGAAAAACTGTTTTTT CASSLLTGTGNEKLFF